This TCR beta chain was recorded in a study of vaccination and CD4 T cells after COVID-19. Study in general: Stimulation used overlapping spike peptides from SARS-CoV-2, HCoV-NL63, HCoV-OC43 and HCoV-229E.

The Oncomine TCR Beta short-read assay was what sequenced the DNA obtained from cultured CD4+ T cells. MiXCR was run by TCRdb on the PCR reads, yielding one entry per CDR3 protein. The sample lists about 13,000 distinct CDR3 sequences; less than 70% were seen once. As to treatment: approximately 10-day PBMC culture with coronavirus spike peptide pools or control peptides (ViraFEST assay). This clonotype was recorded once. Its antigen is unidentified. This receptor was taken from a human donor who had recovered from COVID-19. The source material was CD4+ T cells from blood, cultured in vitro.

CDR3 in amino acids: CASSDGGSTGELFF. The CDR3 region has the DNA TGTGCCAGCAGTGACGGCGGGAGCACCGGGGAGCTGTTTTTT. The chain combines TRBV6-4 with TRBJ2-2; 7 nucleotides line up with TRBD2. The germline gives CDR1 MRHNA, CDR2 SNTAGT. J lost 4 bases, V lost 2 bases, and 1 base had no gene match. This CDR3 spans 14 amino acids.